The 4 T cell receptor beta chains below were found in one sample sequenced in a study of CD4 T cells in relation to SARS-CoV-2 and coronaviruses. Their antigens are not known. TCRdb keeps only in-frame clones here, not all; method: immunoSEQ multiplex PCR. The table lists 40,000 to 50,000 clones, approximately 84% of them singletons. Sequencing used naive CD4+ T cells from PBMCs, cultured in vitro. Subset here: naive CD4+ T cells isolated by negative enrichment. The source is an adult with COVID-19.

The chain couples TRBV28 to TRBJ2-5; possibly TRBD1 or TRBD2 for D (5 bases each). The V end lost 3 bases, the J end lost 1 base, and 15 bases lay between the germline ends. Germline loops: CDR1 MDHEN, CDR2 SYDVKM. This CDR3 region has 16 residues. The CDR3 nucleotides read TGTGCCAGCAGTTTTCGAGTTATTGGGGGCCAAGAGACCCAGTACTTC. This sequence encodes CASSFRVIGGQETQYF. Using reference TRBV28 and TRBJ2-5 for the parts outside the CDR3, the full variable domain is DVKVTQSSRYLVKRTGEKVFLECVQDMDHENMFWYRQDPGLGLRLIYFSYDVKMKEKGDIPEGYSVSREKKERFSLILESASTNQTSMYLCASSFRVIGGQETQYFGPGTRLLVL.

The chain couples TRBV24-1 to TRBJ2-1, with D unresolved. This CDR3 is 16 amino acids long. Germline V gene lookup returns CDR1 KGHDR and CDR2 SFDVKD. With 1 base removed from V and 0 bases from J, the gap between germline ends came to 9 bases. The CDR3 reads CATSDFRASSYNEQFF. The CDR3 DNA follows: TGTGCCACCAGTGATTTTCGGGCGAGCTCCTACAATGAGCAGTTCTTC.

The rearrangement joins TRBV7-9 to TRBJ2-7; D may match TRBD1 or TRBD2 (5 bases each). The CDR3 has 13 amino acids. V lost 6 bases and J 2 bases, leaving 11 bases between the germline ends. CDR1 and CDR2 (germline): SEHNR, FQNEAQ (reference sequence). The CDR3 DNA is TGTGCCAGCAGTTGGGACCGCGCCTACGAGCAGTACTTC. It codes for CASSWDRAYEQYF.

V is TRBV18 and J is TRBJ1-1; D remains unclear. Germline V CDR1 and CDR2: KGHSH, LQKENI. The CDR3 has 14 residues. Between the trimmed V and J ends, which lost 1 base and 0 bases, there was a span of 6 bases. The CDR3 nucleotides read TGTGCCAGCTCACCACGGGTCATGAACACTGAAGCTTTCTTT. As protein: CASSPRVMNTEAFF. Drawing the rest from reference TRBV18 and TRBJ1-1, the complete variable domain is NAGVMQNPRHLVRRRGQEARLRCSPMKGHSHVYWYRQLPEEGLKFMVYLQKENIIDESGMPKERFSAEFPKEGPSILRIQQVVRGDSAAYFCASSPRVMNTEAFFGQGTRLTVV.